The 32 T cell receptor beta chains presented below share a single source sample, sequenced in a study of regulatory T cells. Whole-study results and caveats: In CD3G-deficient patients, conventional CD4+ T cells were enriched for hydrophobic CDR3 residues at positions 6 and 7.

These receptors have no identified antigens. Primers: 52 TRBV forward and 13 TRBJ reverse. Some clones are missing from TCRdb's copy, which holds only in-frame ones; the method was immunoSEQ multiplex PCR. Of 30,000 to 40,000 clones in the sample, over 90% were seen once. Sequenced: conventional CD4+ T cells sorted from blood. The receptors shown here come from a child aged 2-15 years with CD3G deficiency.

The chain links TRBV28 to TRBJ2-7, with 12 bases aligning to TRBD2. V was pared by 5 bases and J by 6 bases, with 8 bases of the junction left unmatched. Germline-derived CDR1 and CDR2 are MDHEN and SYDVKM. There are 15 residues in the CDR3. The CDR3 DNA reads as TGTGCCAGCAGTGAGGCTAGCGGGAGGGCTGGCGAGCAGTACTTC. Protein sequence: CASSEASGRAGEQYF.

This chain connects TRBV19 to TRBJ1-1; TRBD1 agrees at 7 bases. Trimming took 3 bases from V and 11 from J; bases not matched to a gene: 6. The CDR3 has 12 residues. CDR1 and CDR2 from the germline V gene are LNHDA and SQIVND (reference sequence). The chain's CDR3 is CASSIGRGLAFF. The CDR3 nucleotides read TGTGCCAGTAGTATCGGCAGGGGGTTGGCTTTCTTT.

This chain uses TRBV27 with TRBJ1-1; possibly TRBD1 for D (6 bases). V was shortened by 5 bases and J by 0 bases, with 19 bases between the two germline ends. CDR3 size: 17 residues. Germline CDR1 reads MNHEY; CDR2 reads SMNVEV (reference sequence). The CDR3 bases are TGTGCCAGCAGTCCCCGGTTGGGGGGGCGCATGAACACTGAAGCTTTCTTT. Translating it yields CASSPRLGGRMNTEAFF.

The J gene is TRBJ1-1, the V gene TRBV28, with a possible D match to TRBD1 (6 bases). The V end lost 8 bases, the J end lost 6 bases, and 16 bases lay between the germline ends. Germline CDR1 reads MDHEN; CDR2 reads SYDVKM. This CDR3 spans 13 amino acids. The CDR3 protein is CASVGGAGSEAFF. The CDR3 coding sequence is TGTGCCAGCGTCGGGGGCGCAGGGTCTGAAGCTTTCTTT. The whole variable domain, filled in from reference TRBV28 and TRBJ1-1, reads DVKVTQSSRYLVKRTGEKVFLECVQDMDHENMFWYRQDPGLGLRLIYFSYDVKMKEKGDIPEGYSVSREKKERFSLILESASTNQTSMYLCASVGGAGSEAFFGQGTRLTVV.

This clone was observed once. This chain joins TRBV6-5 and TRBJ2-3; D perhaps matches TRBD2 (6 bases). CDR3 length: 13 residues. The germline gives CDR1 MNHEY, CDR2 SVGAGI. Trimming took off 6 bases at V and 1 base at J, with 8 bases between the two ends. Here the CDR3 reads CASRDYGTDTQYF. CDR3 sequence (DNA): TGTGCCAGCAGGGACTATGGCACAGATACGCAGTATTTT.

The CDR3 here is CASSLGPGTRSEQYF. DNA for the CDR3: TGCGCCAGCAGCTTGGGCCCCGGGACTAGATCCGAGCAGTACTTC. J is TRBJ2-7 and V is TRBV5-1, with 8 bases matching TRBD2. After removal of 0 bases from V and 6 bases from J, the junction contained 8 bases not matched to a gene. CDR1 is SGHRS and CDR2 is YFSETQ in the germline V gene. The CDR3 runs to 15 residues.

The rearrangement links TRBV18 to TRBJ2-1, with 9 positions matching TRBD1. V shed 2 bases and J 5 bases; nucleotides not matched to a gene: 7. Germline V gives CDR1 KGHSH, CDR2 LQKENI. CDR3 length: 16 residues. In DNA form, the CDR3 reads TGTGCCAGCTCACCAGGGACAGGGACGGGGAACAATGAGCAGTTCTTC. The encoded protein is CASSPGTGTGNNEQFF.

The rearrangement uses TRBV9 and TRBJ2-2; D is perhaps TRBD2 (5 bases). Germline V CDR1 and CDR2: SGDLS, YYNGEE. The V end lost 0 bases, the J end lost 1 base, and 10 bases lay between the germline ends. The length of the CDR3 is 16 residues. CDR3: CASSVEPSQNTGELFF. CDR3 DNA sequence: TGTGCCAGCAGCGTAGAACCTAGCCAGAACACCGGGGAGCTGTTTTTT.

The CDR3 spells CASSSGQGPTEAFF. The CDR3 DNA follows: TGTGCCAGCAGCTCCGGACAAGGACCCACTGAAGCTTTCTTT. This chain links TRBV7-9 with TRBJ1-1; a possible D gene is TRBD1 (5 bases). The CDR3 runs 14 residues. V lost 4 bases to trimming and J lost 4 bases, with 13 bases between them. CDR1 is SEHNR, CDR2 FQNEAQ, per germline (reference sequence).

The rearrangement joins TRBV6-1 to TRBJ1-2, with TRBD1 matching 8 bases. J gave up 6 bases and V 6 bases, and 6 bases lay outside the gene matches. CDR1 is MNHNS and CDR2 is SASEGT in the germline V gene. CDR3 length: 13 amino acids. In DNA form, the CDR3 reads TGTGCCAGCAGGTATCAGGGGGCGGATGGCTACACCTTC. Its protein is CASRYQGADGYTF.

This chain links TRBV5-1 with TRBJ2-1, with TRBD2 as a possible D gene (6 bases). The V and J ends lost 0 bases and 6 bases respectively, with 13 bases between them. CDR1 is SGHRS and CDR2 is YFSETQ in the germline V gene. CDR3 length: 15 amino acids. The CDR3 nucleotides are TGCGCCAGCAGCTTGGTCGGGGGACCAGTCAATGAGCAGTTCTTC. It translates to CASSLVGGPVNEQFF.

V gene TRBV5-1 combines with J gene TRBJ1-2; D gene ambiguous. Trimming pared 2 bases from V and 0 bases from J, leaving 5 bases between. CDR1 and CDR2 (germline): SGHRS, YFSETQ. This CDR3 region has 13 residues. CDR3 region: CASSFRPNYGYTF. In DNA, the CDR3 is TGCGCCAGCAGCTTTCGACCTAACTATGGCTACACCTTC.

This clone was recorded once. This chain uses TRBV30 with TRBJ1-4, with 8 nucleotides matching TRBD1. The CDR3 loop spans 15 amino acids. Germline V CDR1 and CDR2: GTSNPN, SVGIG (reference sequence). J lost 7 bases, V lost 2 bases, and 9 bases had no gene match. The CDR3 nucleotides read TGTGCCTGGAGTTCCCTCAGGGGGCGGAGTGAAAAACTGTTTTTT. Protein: CAWSSLRGRSEKLFF.

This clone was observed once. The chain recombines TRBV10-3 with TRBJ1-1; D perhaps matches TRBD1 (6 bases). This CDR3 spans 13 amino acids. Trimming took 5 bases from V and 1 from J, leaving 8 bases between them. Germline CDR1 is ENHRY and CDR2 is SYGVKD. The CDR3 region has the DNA TGTGCCATCAGTAAGGGACAGAACACTGAAGCTTTCTTT. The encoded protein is CAISKGQNTEAFF.

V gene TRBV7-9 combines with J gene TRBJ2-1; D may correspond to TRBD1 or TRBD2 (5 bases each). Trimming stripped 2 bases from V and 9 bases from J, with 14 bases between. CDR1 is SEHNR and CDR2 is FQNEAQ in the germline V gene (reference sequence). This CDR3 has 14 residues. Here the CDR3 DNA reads TGTGCCAGCAGCTTATATGGGGGAGCGGTTGAGCAGTTCTTC. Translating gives CASSLYGGAVEQFF.

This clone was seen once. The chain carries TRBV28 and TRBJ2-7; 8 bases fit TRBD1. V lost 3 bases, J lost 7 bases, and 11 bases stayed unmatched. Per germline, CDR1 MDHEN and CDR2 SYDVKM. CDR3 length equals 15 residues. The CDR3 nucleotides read TGTGCCAGCAGTTTTGCCGGGACAGGTCTTCGGGAGCAGTACTTC. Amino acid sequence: CASSFAGTGLREQYF. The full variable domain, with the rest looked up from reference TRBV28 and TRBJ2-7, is DVKVTQSSRYLVKRTGEKVFLECVQDMDHENMFWYRQDPGLGLRLIYFSYDVKMKEKGDIPEGYSVSREKKERFSLILESASTNQTSMYLCASSFAGTGLREQYFGPGTRLTVT.

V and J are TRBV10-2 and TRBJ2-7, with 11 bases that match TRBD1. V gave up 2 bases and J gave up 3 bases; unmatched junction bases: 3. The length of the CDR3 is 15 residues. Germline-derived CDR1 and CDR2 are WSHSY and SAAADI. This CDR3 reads CASSEGTGGGYEQYF. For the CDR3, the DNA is TGCGCCAGCAGTGAGGGGACAGGGGGGGGCTACGAGCAGTACTTC.

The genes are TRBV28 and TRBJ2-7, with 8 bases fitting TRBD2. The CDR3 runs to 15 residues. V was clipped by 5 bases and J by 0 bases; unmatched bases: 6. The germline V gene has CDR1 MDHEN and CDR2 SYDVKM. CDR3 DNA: TGTGCCAGCAGTCAAGCGGGGGAGAGCTCCTACGAGCAGTACTTC. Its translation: CASSQAGESSYEQYF.

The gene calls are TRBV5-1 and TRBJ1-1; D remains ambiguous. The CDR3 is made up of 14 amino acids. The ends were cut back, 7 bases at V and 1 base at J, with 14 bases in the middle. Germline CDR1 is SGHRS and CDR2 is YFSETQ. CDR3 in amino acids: CASRLGQSNTEAFF. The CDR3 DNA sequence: TGCGCCAGCCGCCTAGGGCAGTCGAACACTGAAGCTTTCTTT.

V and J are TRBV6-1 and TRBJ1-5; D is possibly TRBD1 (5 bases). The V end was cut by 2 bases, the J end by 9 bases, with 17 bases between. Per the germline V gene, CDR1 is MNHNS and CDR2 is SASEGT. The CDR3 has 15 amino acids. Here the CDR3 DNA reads TGTGCCAGCAGTGAATGGGACGGTGCTGGTCGGCCCCAGCATTTT. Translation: CASSEWDGAGRPQHF.

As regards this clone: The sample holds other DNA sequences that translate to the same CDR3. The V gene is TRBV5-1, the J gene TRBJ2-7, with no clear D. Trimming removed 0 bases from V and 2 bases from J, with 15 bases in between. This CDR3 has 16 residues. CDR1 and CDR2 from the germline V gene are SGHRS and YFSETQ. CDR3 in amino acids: CASSLGASGGPYEQYF. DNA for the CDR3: TGCGCCAGCAGCTTGGGCGCTAGTGGCGGACCCTACGAGCAGTACTTC.

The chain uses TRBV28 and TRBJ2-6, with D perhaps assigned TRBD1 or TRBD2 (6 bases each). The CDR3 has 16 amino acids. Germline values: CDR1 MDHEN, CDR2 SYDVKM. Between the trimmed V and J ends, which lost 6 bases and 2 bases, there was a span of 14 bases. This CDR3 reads CASRRTGRTGANVLTF. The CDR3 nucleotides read TGTGCCAGCAGGCGTACAGGGAGGACTGGGGCCAACGTCCTGACTTTC.

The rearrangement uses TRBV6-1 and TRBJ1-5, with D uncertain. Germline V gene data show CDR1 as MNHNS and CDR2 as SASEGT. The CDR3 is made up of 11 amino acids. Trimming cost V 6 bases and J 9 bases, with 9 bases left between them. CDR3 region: CASREKGPQHF. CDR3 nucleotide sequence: TGTGCCAGCAGAGAGAAGGGGCCCCAGCATTTT.

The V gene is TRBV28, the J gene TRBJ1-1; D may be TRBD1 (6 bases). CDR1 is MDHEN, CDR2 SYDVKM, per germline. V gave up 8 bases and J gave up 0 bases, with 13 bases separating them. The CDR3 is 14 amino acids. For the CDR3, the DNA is TGTGCCAGCCGGAGGGACATTCTGAACACTGAAGCTTTCTTT. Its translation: CASRRDILNTEAFF.

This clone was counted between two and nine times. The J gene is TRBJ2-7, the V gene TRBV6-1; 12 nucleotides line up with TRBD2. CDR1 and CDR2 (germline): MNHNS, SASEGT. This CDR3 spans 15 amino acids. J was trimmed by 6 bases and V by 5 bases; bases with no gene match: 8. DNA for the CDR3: TGTGCCAGCAGTCAAGAAGGACTAGCGGGACGCGAGCAGTACTTC. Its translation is CASSQEGLAGREQYF.

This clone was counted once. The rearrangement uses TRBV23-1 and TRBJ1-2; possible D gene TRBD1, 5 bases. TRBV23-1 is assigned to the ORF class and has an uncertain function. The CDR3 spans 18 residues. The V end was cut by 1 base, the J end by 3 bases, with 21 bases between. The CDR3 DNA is TGCGCCAGCAGTCAATGCACTCAGGGTCCTGTTGAAGACTATGGCTACACCTTC. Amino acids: CASSQCTQGPVEDYGYTF.

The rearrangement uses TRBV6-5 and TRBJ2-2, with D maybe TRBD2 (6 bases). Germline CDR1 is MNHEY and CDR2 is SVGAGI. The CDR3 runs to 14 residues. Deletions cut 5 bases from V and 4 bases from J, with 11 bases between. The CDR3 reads CASSPTSTTGELFF. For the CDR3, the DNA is TGTGCCAGCAGTCCCACTAGCACCACCGGGGAGCTGTTTTTT.

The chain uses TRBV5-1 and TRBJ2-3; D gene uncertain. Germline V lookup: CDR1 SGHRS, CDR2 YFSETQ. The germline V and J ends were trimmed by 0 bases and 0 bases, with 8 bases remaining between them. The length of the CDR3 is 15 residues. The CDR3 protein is CASSLDSTSTDTQYF. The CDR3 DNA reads TGCGCCAGCAGCTTGGATTCGACTAGCACAGATACGCAGTATTTT.

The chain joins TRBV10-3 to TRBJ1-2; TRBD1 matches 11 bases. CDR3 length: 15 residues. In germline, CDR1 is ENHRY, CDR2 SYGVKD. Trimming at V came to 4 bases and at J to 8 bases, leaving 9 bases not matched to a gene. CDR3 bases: TGTGCCATCAGTGCCTCCGGACAGGGGGCGGTGGGCTACACCTTC. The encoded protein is CAISASGQGAVGYTF.

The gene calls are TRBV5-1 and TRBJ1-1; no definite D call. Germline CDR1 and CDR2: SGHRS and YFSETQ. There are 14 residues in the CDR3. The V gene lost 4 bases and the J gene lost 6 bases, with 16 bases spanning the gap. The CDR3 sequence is CASSSSVGMAEAFF. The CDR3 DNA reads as TGCGCCAGCAGCAGTTCTGTGGGGATGGCTGAAGCTTTCTTT.

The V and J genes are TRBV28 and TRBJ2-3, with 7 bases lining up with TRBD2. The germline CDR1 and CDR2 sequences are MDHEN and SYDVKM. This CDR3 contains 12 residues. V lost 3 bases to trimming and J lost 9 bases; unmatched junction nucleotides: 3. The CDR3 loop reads CASSLGGLTQYF. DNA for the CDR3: TGTGCCAGCAGTTTGGGAGGGTTGACGCAGTATTTT.

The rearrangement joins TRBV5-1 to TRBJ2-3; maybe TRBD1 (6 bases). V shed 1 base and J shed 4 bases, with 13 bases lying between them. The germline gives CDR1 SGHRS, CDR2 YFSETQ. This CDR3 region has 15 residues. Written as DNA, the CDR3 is TGCGCCAGCAGCTTGAATCGCAGGGGTGCAGATACGCAGTATTTT. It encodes CASSLNRRGADTQYF.